The present T cell receptor beta chain was sequenced within a study of cytomegalovirus exposure and HLA in healthy donors. Vbeta (60) and Jbeta (13) primers were used in the PCR. Using immunoSEQ multiplex PCR, the repertoire was profiled, and TCRdb retains in-frame clones only, with some absent. Of over 85,000 clones in the sample, approximately 7.7% are singletons; the top ten hold 2% to 2.5%. CDR3 length: 14 residues. Trimming removed 6 bases from V and 3 bases from J, with 13 bases in between. CDR1 is KGHSH, CDR2 LQKENI, per germline. This TCR was recovered from a man aged 45-60 years in good health and CMV-seronegative. This sequence joins TRBV18 and TRBJ2-3; D remains ambiguous. Sample: PBMCs. CDR3 DNA: TGTGCCAGCTCCCCTCCCTCGGGTACAGATACGCAGTATTTT. Its protein is CASSPPSGTDTQYF.